Below, 28 T cell receptor beta chains from the same sample are listed, as sequenced in a study of cytomegalovirus exposure and HLA in healthy donors. PCR primers comprised 60 Vbeta and 13 Jbeta primers. Assay: immunoSEQ multiplex PCR; the TCRdb copy retains only in-frame clones and omits some. In the table there are fewer than 75,000 clones, 65% to 85% of which are singletons. Sequencing used PBMCs. Source of these receptors: a man aged 70-80 years in good health and CMV-seronegative.

This clone was observed once. The V gene is TRBV6-5, the J gene TRBJ2-3, with D possibly being TRBD1 (5 bases). Germline values: CDR1 MNHEY, CDR2 SVGAGI. This CDR3 spans 15 amino acids. V lost 7 bases and J 2 bases, leaving 16 bases between the germline ends. The CDR3 spells CASNPRRAPTDTQYF. Here the CDR3 DNA reads TGTGCCAGCAATCCACGCAGGGCCCCCACAGATACGCAGTATTTT.

A word on this clone: A read error may produce the germline difference seen at one junction end. This chain links TRBV7-9 with TRBJ1-1; D remains ambiguous. Germline V CDR1 and CDR2: SEHNR, FQNEAQ (reference sequence). The CDR3 is made up of 12 amino acids. DNA for the CDR3: TGTTCCAGCAGCTTTGGTCCCAGGCAAGCTTTCTTT. This codes for CSSSFGPRQAFF.

A note on this clone: At one end the junction does not follow the germline gene, possibly because of a read error. The J gene is TRBJ2-5, the V gene TRBV7-9; tentative D call: TRBD1 (6 bases). The germline V gene has CDR1 SEHNR and CDR2 FQNEAQ (reference sequence). The CDR3 spans 12 residues. The CDR3 sequence is CSSNREEETQYF. The CDR3 nucleotides read TGTTCCAGCAACAGGGAAGAAGAGACCCAGTACTTC.

Details on this clone: The identical CDR3 is also encoded by other nucleotide sequences in the sample. The chain carries TRBV28 and TRBJ2-5, with TRBD1 identical over 8 bases. With V trimmed by 4 bases and J by 7 bases, 17 bases remained unmatched. Germline V gene data show CDR1 as MDHEN and CDR2 as SYDVKM. CDR3 length: 17 residues. CDR3 residues: CASSWGTGQRLRGTQYF. The CDR3 DNA sequence: TGTGCCAGCAGTTGGGGGACAGGTCAACGCCTTAGGGGGACCCAGTACTTC. Filled out from reference TRBV28 and TRBJ2-5, the complete variable domain reads DVKVTQSSRYLVKRTGEKVFLECVQDMDHENMFWYRQDPGLGLRLIYFSYDVKMKEKGDIPEGYSVSREKKERFSLILESASTNQTSMYLCASSWGTGQRLRGTQYFGPGTRLLVL.

This sequence joins TRBV7-6 and TRBJ2-2, with 10 bases fitting TRBD2. The germline gives CDR1 SGHVS, CDR2 FNYEAQ. This CDR3 is 18 amino acids long. Losses at the gene ends were 5 bases for V and 5 bases for J; bases not matched to a gene: 14. Written as DNA, the CDR3 is TGTGCCAGCAGCACCCCAGCCAGCGGGGGGGAAAAAACCGGGGAGCTGTTTTTT. It is translated as CASSTPASGGEKTGELFF. Using reference TRBV7-6 and TRBJ2-2 for the parts outside the CDR3, the full variable domain is GAGVSQSPRYKVTKRGQDVALRCDPISGHVSLYWYRQALGQGPEFLTYFNYEAQQDKSGLPNDRFSAERPEGSISTLTIQRTEQRDSAMYRCASSTPASGGEKTGELFFGEGSRLTVL.

The rearrangement uses TRBV12-1 and TRBJ2-1; the DNA was not compared with TRBD2, the D call given in the table. TRBV12-1 corresponds to a pseudogene. The CDR3 extends over 15 amino acids. The CDR3 here is CASSWSGSRYNEQFF. CDR3 nucleotides: TGTGCCAGCAGCTGGAGCGGGAGTAGGTACAATGAGCAGTTCTTC.

V gene TRBV10-2 combines with J gene TRBJ2-2; 7 positions match TRBD1. V dropped 7 bases and J dropped 3; count of bases not matched to a gene: 5. The CDR3 is 14 amino acids. Germline CDR1 and CDR2: WSHSY and SAAADI. Here the CDR3 reads CASKGAQDTGELFF. CDR3 DNA: TGCGCCAGCAAGGGGGCGCAGGACACCGGGGAGCTGTTTTTT.

V and J are TRBV18 and TRBJ1-1; D might be TRBD1 (5 bases). CDR1 is KGHSH and CDR2 is LQKENI in the germline V gene. This CDR3 region has 13 residues. V lost 6 bases to trimming and J lost 3 bases, with 11 bases between them. The CDR3 loop is CASSPLRDTEAFF. CDR3 in DNA: TGTGCCAGCTCCCCCCTCAGGGACACTGAAGCTTTCTTT.

The rearrangement joins TRBV27 to TRBJ1-5; weak D call: TRBD1 (6 bases). From germline, CDR1 is MNHEY and CDR2 SMNVEV (reference sequence). V lost 2 bases to trimming and J lost 4 bases, with 12 bases between them. This CDR3 has 15 amino acids. The CDR3 region has the DNA TGTGCCAGCAGTTTACGGGAGGGGGGGAATCAGCCCCAGCATTTT. This codes for CASSLREGGNQPQHF.

This rearrangement joins TRBV6-1 to TRBJ1-2, with 9 bases identical to TRBD1. The CDR3 sequence is 16 residues long. J was trimmed by 5 bases and V by 2 bases; bases with no gene match: 9. Per the germline V gene, CDR1 is MNHNS and CDR2 is SASEGT. The CDR3 nucleotides read TGTGCCAGCAGTGAAAGCAGGACAGGGGCGCGGTATGGCTACACCTTC. Translating it yields CASSESRTGARYGYTF.

The V gene is TRBV25-1, the J gene TRBJ1-6; tentative D call: TRBD1 (6 bases). This CDR3 has 15 amino acids. V gave up 4 bases and J gave up 3 bases, with 10 bases separating them. Germline V gene lookup returns CDR1 MGHDK and CDR2 SYGVNS. The CDR3 bases are TGTGCCAGCAGTGGGGACATGGTCTATAATTCACCCCTCCACTTT. Amino acids: CASSGDMVYNSPLHF.

The chain is built from TRBV27 and TRBJ2-1, with 12 bases aligning to TRBD2. Looked up from germline, CDR1 is MNHEY and CDR2 is SMNVEV (reference sequence). After removal of 3 bases from V and 4 bases from J, the junction contained 16 bases not matched to a gene. This CDR3 is 20 amino acids long. CDR3 sequence (DNA): TGTGCCAGCAGTTTTTGTCGACTAGCGGGAGTCCTGGGGACATACAATGAGCAGTTCTTC. This encodes CASSFCRLAGVLGTYNEQFF.

CDR3 sequence reads: CASSLTAYEQYF. The CDR3, as DNA: TGTGCCAGCAGCTTAACAGCCTACGAGCAGTACTTC. This chain connects TRBV7-9 to TRBJ2-5; no reliable D call. Matching the DNA end better, TRBJ2-7 makes the J call doubtful. The CDR3 totals 12 residues. Per the germline V gene, CDR1 is SEHNR and CDR2 is FQNEAQ (reference sequence).

For the CDR3, the DNA is TGTGCCTGGAGTGGAACCGGGACAGGGACGGGCTACACCTTC. This sequence encodes CAWSGTGTGTGYTF. The chain is built from TRBV30 and TRBJ1-2, with 9 nucleotides matching TRBD1. Germline CDR1 GTSNPN, CDR2 SVGIG (reference sequence). The CDR3 has 14 amino acids. The ends lost 1 base at V and 8 bases at J; junction bases unmatched: 8.

Comments on this clone: One end of the junction varies from germline; a read error may be responsible. The CDR3 region is CGSSVLGARYGYTF. The CDR3 region has the DNA TGTGGCAGCAGTGTTCTAGGGGCACGCTATGGCTACACCTTC. This chain joins TRBV25-1 and TRBJ1-2; possible D gene TRBD1, 5 bases. The CDR3 sequence is 14 residues long. From germline, CDR1 is MGHDK and CDR2 SYGVNS.

The V call is TRBV6-5, the J call TRBJ2-5; 9 bases map to TRBD1. V shed 8 bases and J 1 base; nucleotides not matched to a gene: 2. From germline, CDR1 is MNHEY and CDR2 SVGAGI. CDR3 size: 13 residues. This CDR3 is CASAGQGQETQYF. The CDR3 nucleotides read TGTGCCAGCGCGGGACAGGGCCAAGAGACCCAGTACTTC.

The V call is TRBV19, the J call TRBJ1-1; TRBD1 matches at 9 bases. Germline CDR1 is LNHDA and CDR2 is SQIVND (reference sequence). This CDR3 spans 15 amino acids. V shed 7 bases and J 8 bases; nucleotides not matched to a gene: 14. Here the CDR3 reads CASTPSWDREYEAFF. The CDR3 region has the DNA TGTGCCAGTACCCCCAGTTGGGACAGGGAATACGAAGCTTTCTTT.

This clone showed up just once. The V gene is TRBV15, the J gene TRBJ2-6; 7 nucleotides agree with TRBD1. Losses at the gene ends were 5 bases for V and 0 bases for J; bases not matched to a gene: 10. Germline V gene sequence: CDR1 LNHNV, CDR2 YYDKDF (reference sequence). This CDR3 is built from 18 residues. The DNA of the CDR3 is TGTGCCACCAGCGCTGCCGGGACAGTACACTCTGGGGCCAACGTCCTGACTTTC. Translated: CATSAAGTVHSGANVLTF.

In this sample, this clone turned up once. V gene TRBV11-2 combines with J gene TRBJ2-2; D remains unclear. Trimming pared 1 base from V and 2 bases from J, leaving 8 bases between. Germline-derived CDR1 and CDR2 are SGHAT and FQNNGV. The CDR3 is made up of 15 amino acids. In nucleotides, the CDR3 is TGTGCCAGCAGCTTAGGGGCGCCCAACACCGGGGAGCTGTTTTTT. Its protein is CASSLGAPNTGELFF.

The chain employs TRBV6-1 and TRBJ1-2; D unclear. In germline, CDR1 is MNHNS, CDR2 SASEGT. This CDR3 is 13 amino acids long. V was trimmed by 0 bases and J by 8 bases, leaving 10 bases between them. CDR3 in DNA: TGTGCCAGCAGTGAAGCGGGAGGGAACGGCTACACCTTC. Protein: CASSEAGGNGYTF.

V is TRBV7-2 and J is TRBJ1-6; TRBD1 agrees at 9 bases. Germline values: CDR1 SGHTA, CDR2 FQGNSA. The CDR3 extends over 16 amino acids. Losses at the gene ends were 1 base for V and 5 bases for J; bases not matched to a gene: 3. The CDR3 DNA reads as TGTGCCAGCAGCTTAGGGACAGGGGCCAATAATTCACCCCTCCACTTT. Its protein is CASSLGTGANNSPLHF. The full variable domain, completed using reference TRBV7-2 and TRBJ1-6, is GAGVSQSPSNKVTEKGKDVELRCDPISGHTALYWYRQSLGQGLEFLIYFQGNSAPDKSGLPSDRFSAERTGGSVSTLTIQRTQQEDSAVYLCASSLGTGANNSPLHFGNGTRLTVT.

The gene calls are TRBV18 and TRBJ2-1, with D uncertain. V was shortened by 3 bases and J by 6 bases, with 9 bases between the two germline ends. The V gene's germline CDR1 is KGHSH and CDR2 LQKENI. This CDR3 is 13 amino acids long. The CDR3 DNA sequence: TGTGCCAGCTCACCCCCCGGTACCAATGAGCAGTTCTTC. It translates to CASSPPGTNEQFF.

This chain joins TRBV6-5 and TRBJ1-5; D gene uncertain. The V gene lost 5 bases and the J gene lost 7 bases, with 12 bases spanning the gap. The CDR3 is made up of 13 amino acids. Per germline, CDR1 MNHEY and CDR2 SVGAGI. DNA for the CDR3: TGTGCCAGCAGTCCAATAACGCTACAGCCCCAGCATTTT. Protein: CASSPITLQPQHF.

This chain connects TRBV29-1 to TRBJ1-2, with a possible D match to TRBD1 (5 bases). V lost 4 bases, J lost 4 bases, and 22 bases lay in between. CDR1 SQVTM and CDR2 ANQGSEA come from the germline V gene. This CDR3 contains 16 residues. The CDR3 sequence is CSVVGGSRDPAYGYTF. CDR3 sequence (DNA): TGCAGCGTTGTTGGTGGCAGCAGGGATCCCGCCTATGGCTACACCTTC.

V usage is TRBV13 and J usage is TRBJ1-6; D not resolved. The germline V gene has CDR1 PRHDT and CDR2 FYEKMQ (reference sequence). The CDR3 runs 15 residues. The V gene lost 0 bases and the J gene lost 4 bases, with 7 bases spanning the gap. CDR3 loop: CASSLGRGYNSPLHF. CDR3 coding DNA: TGTGCCAGCAGCTTAGGCCGGGGTTATAATTCACCCCTCCACTTT.

V usage is TRBV30 and J usage is TRBJ1-2; 8 bases align to TRBD1. Germline V gene lookup returns CDR1 GTSNPN and CDR2 SVGIG (reference sequence). The CDR3 covers 12 residues. Losses at the gene ends were 0 bases for V and 13 bases for J; bases not matched to a gene: 7. CDR3 nucleotides: TGTGCCTGGAGTGTAGTACAGGGGGGAGTCACCTTC. Translation: CAWSVVQGGVTF.

J is TRBJ2-1 and V is TRBV9, with 8 bases matching TRBD2. The V and J ends lost 0 bases and 3 bases, in that order; junction bases with no gene match: 2. The CDR3 has 15 residues. The V gene's germline CDR1 is SGDLS and CDR2 YYNGEE. In nucleotides, the CDR3 is TGTGCCAGCAGCGTAGCGGGAGGGGGCTACAATGAGCAGTTCTTC. It is translated as CASSVAGGGYNEQFF.

The V gene is TRBV6-5, the J gene TRBJ2-1; possibly TRBD2 for D (6 bases). Germline CDR1 and CDR2: MNHEY and SVGAGI. The CDR3 has 16 amino acids. V shed 2 bases and J shed 0 bases, with 11 bases lying between them. The CDR3: CASSYAGTYSYNEQFF. The DNA of the CDR3 is TGTGCCAGCAGTTACGCCGGGACTTACTCCTACAATGAGCAGTTCTTC.